These 28 T cell receptor beta chains were sequenced from one sample in a study of blood T cells in healthy people across ages. Through a sample-barcoded 5' primer and a J-beta primer mix, a second PCR was run for roughly 6 to 12 cycles. TCRdb reprocessed the 5' RACE reads with MiXCR, giving one entry per CDR3 protein. The sample holds around 870,000 distinct CDR3 sequences; under 30% are singletons and the top ten take around 16%. The sequencing sample was made of blood. Receptors were obtained from an elderly woman in good health.

V gene TRBV20-1 combines with J gene TRBJ1-5; a weak D match, TRBD1 (5 bases). The CDR3 consists of 13 residues. The V gene's germline CDR1 is DFQATT and CDR2 SNEGSKA (reference sequence). Trimming left V 4 bases short and J 3 bases short, with 10 bases between. CDR3 sequence (DNA): TGCAGTGCTAATCCGGGGACCAATCAGCCCCAGCATTTT. It encodes CSANPGTNQPQHF.

Points on this clonotype: A read error may explain this, as a much larger clone is one base away. The rearrangement joins TRBV7-2 to TRBJ1-2; D remains unclear. This CDR3 is built from 16 residues. Germline values: CDR1 SGHTA, CDR2 FQGNSA. The germline V and J ends were trimmed by 5 bases and 5 bases, with 21 bases remaining between them. This CDR3 is CASSPALLADHYGYTF. The CDR3 DNA reads as TGTGCCAGCAGCCCAGCCCTATTAGCGGACCATTATGGCTACACCTTC.

This clonotype occurred once. The chain joins TRBV11-3 to TRBJ2-1; 14 bases are a match to TRBD2. The CDR3 length is 18 residues. The V gene end was trimmed by 5 bases and the J gene end by 4 bases; junction bases not matched to a gene: 10. Germline CDR1 and CDR2: SGHNT and YENEEA. The CDR3 is CASSPGTSGGIRYNEQFF. Written as DNA, the CDR3 is TGTGCCAGCAGCCCAGGGACTAGCGGGGGAATTAGATACAATGAGCAGTTCTTC.

The sample holds a few counts of this clonotype. A read error may be the cause here, since a much bigger clone is one base away. V usage is TRBV7-2 and J usage is TRBJ2-3, with 10 bases aligning to TRBD2. The trim removed 6 bases at V and 4 bases at J, leaving 4 bases unmatched. CDR1 SGHTA and CDR2 FQGNSA come from the germline V gene. The CDR3 consists of 14 residues. The CDR3 DNA sequence: TGTGCCAGCAGATTGAGCGGGGGGGCAGATACGCAGTATTTT. Translating it yields CASRLSGGADTQYF.

This clonotype was seen ten or more times. The rearrangement uses TRBV6-2 or TRBV6-3 and TRBJ2-3, with D perhaps TRBD1 (5 bases). The CDR3 extends over 15 amino acids. V gave up 6 bases and J gave up 2 bases, with 15 bases separating them. CDR1 is MNHEY, CDR2 SVGEGT, per germline. CDR3 loop: CASRDLTGFTDTQYF. The CDR3 DNA is TGTGCCAGCAGAGATCTCACAGGATTCACAGATACGCAGTATTTT.

As regards this clonotype: Just one base apart from a much larger clone, this may be a read error. No conserved phenylalanine or tryptophan ends this CDR3, so it is likely a read error. The chain has TRBV6-5 and TRBJ1-2; TRBD1 might be the D (5 bases). Trimming took 2 bases from V and 4 from J, leaving 17 bases between them. This CDR3 region has 16 residues. The V gene's germline CDR1 is MNHEY and CDR2 SVGAGI. In nucleotides, the CDR3 is TGTGCCAGCAGTTACCTCTCGGAGGGGCTGGGCTATGGCTACACCTTA. Its protein is CASSYLSEGLGYGYTL.

With respect to this clonotype: A read error may account for a junction end that differs from germline. The chain employs TRBV6-2 or TRBV6-3 and TRBJ2-7, with 10 positions matching TRBD1. The length of the CDR3 is 14 residues. CDR1 is MNHEY and CDR2 is SVGEGT in the germline V gene. For the CDR3, the DNA is TGTGCCAGCATCCGGACAGGGGGATCCTACGGGCAGTACTTC. Protein product: CASIRTGGSYGQYF.

This clonotype was counted at least ten times. This chain uses TRBV11-2 with TRBJ2-3; no firm D call. Per germline, CDR1 SGHAT and CDR2 FQNNGV. The ends were cut back, 5 bases at V and 1 base at J, with 13 bases in the middle. The CDR3 is 15 residues long. The chain's CDR3 is CASSTHIGRTDTQYF. CDR3 in DNA: TGTGCCAGCAGCACACACATAGGCCGCACAGATACGCAGTATTTT. Filled out from reference TRBV11-2 and TRBJ2-3, the complete variable domain reads EAGVAQSPRYKIIEKRQSVAFWCNPISGHATLYWYQQILGQGPKLLIQFQNNGVVDDSQLPKDRFSAERLKGVDSTLKIQPAKLEDSAVYLCASSTHIGRTDTQYFGPGTRLTVL.

There are a few counts of this clonotype. This chain joins TRBV3-1 and TRBJ1-4; 7 bases are shared with TRBD1. This CDR3 spans 16 amino acids. The germline V gene encodes CDR1 LGHDT and CDR2 YNNKEL (reference sequence). Trimming at V came to 4 bases and at J to 7 bases, leaving 12 bases not matched to a gene. CDR3 sequence: CASSPTRQGGGEKLFF. The CDR3 bases are TGTGCCAGCAGCCCTACCAGACAGGGTGGTGGTGAAAAACTGTTTTTT.

In this sample, this clonotype turned up a few times. A much more abundant neighbour one base away suggests this may be a read error. V usage is TRBV5-1 and J usage is TRBJ2-1, with 8 bases matching TRBD2. The DNA matches TRBJ2-7 better at its end, which makes the J call doubtful. The CDR3 spans 15 residues. CDR1 SGHRS and CDR2 YFSETQ come from the germline V gene. CDR3 in DNA: TGCGCCAGCAGCGCTGGCTCTAGCGGGTACAATGAGCAGTACTTC. This codes for CASSAGSSGYNEQYF.

This clonotype was detected many times. J is TRBJ2-7 and V is TRBV7-9; TRBD2 is a possible D gene (5 bases). Germline V gene data show CDR1 as SEHNR and CDR2 as FQNEAQ (reference sequence). This CDR3 has 13 residues. Trimming shortened V by 3 bases and J by 6 bases, and 12 bases separated the two germline ends. The CDR3 nucleotides read TGTGCCAGCAGCTTCGACTACTCCCGCGAGCAGTACTTC. It translates to CASSFDYSREQYF.

At least ten counts were recorded for this clonotype. The rearrangement uses TRBV30 and TRBJ2-7; 9 positions match TRBD1. Losses at the gene ends were 5 bases for V and 5 bases for J; bases not matched to a gene: 10. The CDR3 totals 14 residues. Germline CDR1 is GTSNPN and CDR2 is SVGIG (reference sequence). CDR3 loop: CAWSGQGNFNEQYF. CDR3 nucleotides: TGTGCCTGGTCGGGACAGGGAAATTTCAACGAGCAGTACTTC. Drawing the rest from reference TRBV30 and TRBJ2-7, the complete variable domain is SQTIHQWPATLVQPVGSPLSLECTVEGTSNPNLYWYRQAAGRGLQLLFYSVGIGQISSEVPQNLSASRPQDRQFILSSKKLLLSDSGFYLCAWSGQGNFNEQYFGPGTRLTVT.

This clonotype was picked up many times. V gene TRBV3-1 combines with J gene TRBJ1-5; D uncertain. V shed 1 base and J shed 2 bases, with 6 bases lying between them. This CDR3 has 14 residues. Germline V gene data show CDR1 as LGHDT and CDR2 as YNNKEL (reference sequence). CDR3 protein: CASSQGSGNQPQHF. The CDR3 coding sequence is TGTGCCAGCAGCCAAGGAAGTGGCAATCAGCCCCAGCATTTT.

This clonotype was counted at least ten times. This sequence joins TRBV18 and TRBJ2-5; 8 bases line up with TRBD2. V dropped 8 bases and J dropped 1; count of bases not matched to a gene: 6. This CDR3 is 14 amino acids long. Germline CDR1 is KGHSH and CDR2 is LQKENI. The chain's CDR3 is CASSPGRGQETQYF. The CDR3 region has the DNA TGTGCCAGCAGCCCCGGGAGGGGCCAAGAGACCCAGTACTTC.

The V and J genes are TRBV10-3 and TRBJ2-2, with D possibly being TRBD2 (6 bases). Germline V gene data show CDR1 as ENHRY and CDR2 as SYGVKD. V lost 4 bases to trimming and J lost 4 bases, with 13 bases between them. The CDR3 loop spans 15 amino acids. CDR3 sequence reads: CAISGSTSFTGELFF. CDR3 DNA: TGTGCCATCAGTGGCAGCACTAGCTTCACCGGGGAGCTGTTTTTT.

The chain is built from TRBV7-2 and TRBJ2-4; D possibly corresponds to TRBD1 (6 bases). CDR3 length: 17 amino acids. With 5 bases removed from V and 0 bases from J, the gap between germline ends came to 17 bases. Germline CDR1 is SGHTA and CDR2 is FQGNSA. The CDR3 sequence is CASSPLGQLLAKNIQYF. The CDR3 DNA reads as TGTGCCAGCAGCCCATTAGGACAGCTCCTAGCCAAAAACATTCAGTACTTC.

This clonotype was seen a handful of times. A much larger clone lies one base from this, so it may be a read error. CDR3: CASSRGRAFYNERFF. Here the CDR3 DNA reads TGTGCCAGCAGCCGGGGCAGGGCTTTTTACAATGAGCGGTTCTTC. The J gene is TRBJ2-1, the V gene TRBV11-2; either TRBD1 or TRBD2 may supply D (5 bases each). CDR1 SGHAT and CDR2 FQNNGV come from the germline V gene. The CDR3 runs 15 residues.

This clonotype has more than one count but fewer than ten. The V gene is TRBV24-1, the J gene TRBJ1-2; 8 nucleotides line up with TRBD1. The V gene end was trimmed by 2 bases and the J gene end by 8 bases; junction bases not matched to a gene: 0. CDR3 size: 12 residues. Germline assignment: CDR1 KGHDR and CDR2 SFDVKD. The chain's CDR3 is CATSDWDRGYTF. The CDR3 nucleotides are TGTGCCACCAGTGATTGGGACAGGGGCTACACCTTC.

This chain links TRBV15 with TRBJ2-2; 15 bases are a match to TRBD2. Trimming took 0 bases from V and 7 from J; bases not matched to a gene: 9. Germline V CDR1 and CDR2: LNHNV, YYDKDF (reference sequence). This CDR3 spans 19 amino acids. The CDR3, as DNA: TGTGCCACCAGCAGAGATGGAGGACTAGCGGGGGGGCCAGGCGGGGAGCTGTTTTTT. This sequence encodes CATSRDGGLAGGPGGELFF.

This clonotype was counted between two and nine times. The V and J genes are TRBV7-2 and TRBJ2-1; no reliable D call. This CDR3 spans 13 amino acids. The V end was cut by 0 bases, the J end by 6 bases, with 6 bases between. The germline V gene has CDR1 SGHTA and CDR2 FQGNSA. The CDR3 loop is CASSLAECNEQFF. The CDR3 bases are TGTGCCAGCAGCTTAGCGGAATGCAATGAGCAGTTCTTC.

This clonotype was seen a few times. The chain combines TRBV7-2 with TRBJ2-1; the match to TRBD2 covers 14 bases. CDR3 length equals 15 residues. The germline CDR1 and CDR2 sequences are SGHTA and FQGNSA. V gave up 5 bases and J gave up 8 bases; unmatched junction bases: 5. The CDR3 is CASSLGLAGVDEQFF. CDR3 coding DNA: TGTGCCAGCAGCCTGGGACTAGCGGGAGTGGATGAGCAGTTCTTC.

This chain uses TRBV14 with TRBJ2-4; no clear D gene. The DNA end lines up better with TRBJ2-5; the J call may be wrong. The CDR3 runs to 14 residues. CDR1 and CDR2 from the germline V gene are SGHDN and FVKESK. This CDR3 is CASSQPGAQETQYF. CDR3 in DNA: TGTGCCAGCAGCCAACCGGGCGCACAAGAGACCCAGTACTTC.

This clonotype was counted many times. V gene TRBV6-6 combines with J gene TRBJ2-1, with 9 bases fitting TRBD2. Germline CDR1 and CDR2: MNHNY and SVGAGI (reference sequence). Trimming took 6 bases from V and 9 from J; bases not matched to a gene: 6. CDR3 length equals 13 residues. In DNA, the CDR3 is TGTGCCAGCAGCTTTGTAGCGGGGGTTGAGCAGTTCTTC. Translation gives CASSFVAGVEQFF.

This clonotype was detected many times. The V and J genes are TRBV20-1 and TRBJ2-7; 8 bases agree with TRBD1. Germline trimming cut 3 bases from V and 4 bases from J; bases unmatched to any gene: 11. Germline V gene data show CDR1 as DFQATT and CDR2 as SNEGSKA (reference sequence). CDR3 length equals 15 residues. CDR3 DNA sequence: TGCAGTGCTAGCGGGCGACAGGGGACAGCATACGAGCAGTACTTC. It yields the protein CSASGRQGTAYEQYF.

A few counts support this clonotype. A much bigger clone sits one base away, suggesting this may be a read error. The chain carries TRBV20-1 and TRBJ2-5; D is undetermined. The end of the DNA is better explained by TRBJ2-1, so the J call may be wrong. Germline V CDR1 and CDR2: DFQATT, SNEGSKA (reference sequence). The CDR3 loop spans 13 amino acids. The CDR3 loop reads CSASRGDEETQFF. The CDR3 DNA sequence: TGCAGTGCTAGCCGTGGTGACGAAGAGACCCAGTTCTTC.

As to this clonotype: A clone one base away is much larger, so this may be a read error. The chain has TRBV25-1 and TRBJ2-7; 13 nucleotides align to TRBD2. Germline V gives CDR1 MGHDK, CDR2 SYGVNS. This CDR3 spans 17 amino acids. V was pared by 4 bases and J by 7 bases, with 13 bases of the junction left unmatched. The CDR3 is CASSVGLLAGGTDEQYF. The CDR3 DNA reads as TGTGCCAGCAGTGTTGGCTTACTAGCGGGGGGGACCGATGAGCAGTACTTC.

This clonotype was detected ten times or more. This chain links TRBV7-2 with TRBJ1-6, with 7 bases identical to TRBD1. Germline V gene data show CDR1 as SGHTA and CDR2 as FQGNSA. After removal of 7 bases from V and 7 bases from J, the junction contained 13 bases not matched to a gene. The CDR3 runs 16 residues. CDR3 DNA: TGTGCCAGCAAGGGGGGACAGACCCTCGGGAATTCACCCCTCCACTTT. This codes for CASKGGQTLGNSPLHF.

The rearrangement links TRBV9 to TRBJ1-2; unclear D gene. Germline V gene sequence: CDR1 SGDLS, CDR2 YYNGEE. V was clipped by 0 bases and J by 7 bases, with 16 bases between them. This CDR3 is built from 15 residues. The CDR3 here is CASSVALGLAGGYTF. Here the CDR3 DNA reads TGTGCCAGCAGCGTAGCACTCGGTCTTGCTGGTGGCTACACCTTC.